This T cell receptor (beta chain) came from a study of T-cell reconstitution after alpha-beta-depleted transplantation in children. The CDR3 consists of 14 residues. The germline V and J ends were trimmed by 1 base and 3 bases, with 10 bases remaining between them. From germline, CDR1 is SGHVS and CDR2 FNYEAQ. Ten or more counts support this clonotype. The TCRbeta library incorporated unique molecular identifiers. Via MiXCR, TCRdb re-called the PCR reads, giving one row per CDR3 protein. The sample records 55,000 to 65,000 distinct CDR3 sequences, about 40% being singletons. The sample consisted of PBMCs, mostly from graft donor cells, taken 360 days after TCRalphabeta/CD19-depleted stem cell transplant. The genes are TRBV7-6 and TRBJ2-7; D might be TRBD2 (5 bases). The receptor was derived from a male patient younger than 18 who had a stem cell transplant for acute lymphoblastic leukemia, so the T cells may come from the graft donor. The CDR3 spells CASSLGGLLYEQYF. The CDR3 DNA sequence: TGTGCCAGCAGCTTAGGAGGGTTGCTCTACGAGCAGTACTTC.